This T cell receptor beta chain was sequenced during a study of CXCR3-negative and CXCR3-positive naive CD8 T cells. Study-level findings and limits: Against CXCR3-negative naive cells, CXCR3-positive naive cells showed more hydrophobic TRB CDR3s. CD5 surface expression was similar among naive subsets, and TCR strength was estimated by inference from TRB CDR3 properties. Both naive subsets, CXCR3-negative and CXCR3-positive, displayed similar TRBV-TRBJ usage, unlike memory cells.

cDNA libraries for TRB were generated by 5' RACE incorporating UMI labels. Following a re-call of the 5' RACE reads, TCRdb has one entry per CDR3 protein and lacks DNA. The specimen's table records some 85,000 distinct CDR3 sequences. Regarding this clonotype: Its target is not known.

Every CD8+ subset sample held a few hundred thousand flow-sorted cells, done in triplicate. The TCR comes from a human donor in good health. Some clones in this sample may be carry-over from other donors' samples. The sample taken for sequencing was naive CXCR3+ CD8+ T cells from blood. Subset indicated: CD45RO-CCR7+CD27+CD95- naive CD8+ T cells expressing CXCR3 (TNR3+).

This chain's CDR3 is CSVVSKGQTTRTDTQYF. The chain has TRBV29-1 and TRBJ2-3; TCRdb's D call, TRBD1, is unchecked because there is no DNA. This CDR3 is built from 17 residues. Germline lookup yields CDR1 SQVTM and CDR2 ANQGSEA.